The source of this T cell receptor (beta chain) is a study of cytomegalovirus exposure and HLA in healthy donors. Study as a whole: Samples from HLA-typed donors yielded 65 million to 85 million unique TCRs in an early data release.

Trimming shortened V by 3 bases and J by 1 base, and 9 bases separated the two germline ends. In germline, CDR1 is SGHVS, CDR2 FQNEAQ. This CDR3 is built from 14 residues. The table lists this clone with a count of one. A multiplex PCR was run with 60 Vbeta primers and 13 Jbeta primers. Study processing details: Later, tens of millions of unique TCR beta chains were counted in an analysis, and approximately 9.9 million of them were shared. Profiled with immunoSEQ multiplex PCR; TCRdb holds only in-frame clones, not every one. The V and J calls and clone size come from that table; D and trimming were worked out from the DNA. This table holds 100,000 to 150,000 clones, about 62% found once.

Sequenced sample: PBMCs. The gene calls are TRBV7-8 and TRBJ1-2; D is uncertain. The origin of this receptor is a woman aged 40 to 50 in good health and CMV-seropositive. CDR3 in amino acids: CASSFGRSNYGYTF. The DNA of the CDR3 is TGTGCCAGCAGCTTTGGCAGAAGTAACTATGGCTACACCTTC. Looking up the rest from reference TRBV7-8 and TRBJ1-2 gives the full variable domain: GAGVSQSPRYKVAKRGQDVALRCDPISGHVSLFWYQQALGQGPEFLTYFQNEAQLDKSGLPSDRFFAERPEGSVSTLKIQRTQQEDSAVYLCASSFGRSNYGYTFGSGTRLTVV.